This T cell receptor beta chain was observed in a study of CD8 T cells in ankylosing spondylitis. Study observations and caveats: According to the report, clones linked to the disease were significantly enriched in matched synovial fluid samples taken from ankylosing spondylitis patients. Certain motif variants had earlier been reported in reactive arthritis synovial fluid and blood. There was a TCR beta motif, made of several highly homologous variants, that appeared characteristic of ankylosing spondylitis blood.

The table lists this clonotype with a few counts. Its antigen is unidentified. Quantitative 5'-RACE with molecular barcodes was used to make the TCR beta libraries. MiXCR was run by TCRdb on the 5' RACE reads, yielding one entry per CDR3 protein. The sample carries roughly 300,000 distinct CDR3 sequences, 6.5% to 10% recorded once. The CDR3 length is 16 residues. V lost 1 base to trimming and J lost 1 base, with 8 bases between them. CDR1 and CDR2 from the germline V gene are MNHEY and SVGAGI. Sample: blood, either unsorted or a sorted T cell fraction (not recorded which). This clonotype was obtained from a male donor with ankylosing spondylitis. The chain links TRBV6-5 to TRBJ2-6; D may be TRBD1 (6 bases). The CDR3 DNA follows: TGTGCCAGCAGTTACTGGACAGCTTCTGGGGCCAACGTCCTGACTTTC. It specifies CASSYWTASGANVLTF.